These 5 T cell receptor beta chains were sequenced from one sample in a study of blood T cell repertoires in COVID-19. Sequencing was performed with immunoSEQ multiplex PCR; in TCRdb, only in-frame clones are kept and a portion is missing. The table lists around 200,000 clones, around 90% of them singletons. The sequenced sample consisted of peripheral blood. The receptors were gathered from a young woman who had recovered from COVID-19.

There are a few counts of this clone. The chain employs TRBV12-3 or TRBV12-4 and TRBJ1-2; 7 nucleotides align to TRBD1. The CDR3 has 11 amino acids. V lost 6 bases to trimming and J lost 8 bases; unmatched junction nucleotides: 3. CDR3 loop: CASRYRGGYTF. The CDR3 nucleotides are TGTGCCAGCAGATACAGGGGAGGCTACACCTTC.

The chain combines TRBV19 with TRBJ2-1; TRBD2 might be the D (6 bases). This CDR3 is 13 amino acids long. CDR1 and CDR2 (germline): LNHDA, SQIVND (reference sequence). The V end was cut by 6 bases, the J end by 3 bases, with 9 bases between. The CDR3 nucleotides read TGTGCCAGTAGACGGGGGTACTACAATGAGCAGTTCTTC. Translated: CASRRGYYNEQFF. The full variable domain, rest sourced from reference TRBV19 and TRBJ2-1, is DGGITQSPKYLFRKEGQNVTLSCEQNLNHDAMYWYRQDPGQGLRLIYYSQIVNDFQKGDIAEGYSVSREKKESFPLTVTSAQKNPTAFYLCASRRGYYNEQFFGPGTRLTVL.

This clone was seen just once. The CDR3 here is CAISGRDKRDTQYF. In DNA form, the CDR3 reads TGTGCCATCAGTGGACGGGACAAACGGGATACGCAGTATTTT. V is TRBV10-3 and J is TRBJ2-3; possible D gene TRBD1, 6 bases. The germline V gene encodes CDR1 ENHRY and CDR2 SYGVKD. The CDR3 consists of 14 residues. Trimming took off 4 bases at V and 6 bases at J, with 14 bases between the two ends.

The CDR3, as DNA: TGTGCCAGCAGCCCATCCAACAGGGCCGGGGAGCTGTTTTTT. Its translation is CASSPSNRAGELFF. The rearrangement links TRBV11-2 to TRBJ2-2; a weak D match, TRBD1 (6 bases). Germline V gene lookup returns CDR1 SGHAT and CDR2 FQNNGV. Between the trimmed V and J ends, which lost 5 bases and 6 bases, there was a span of 13 bases. This CDR3 contains 14 residues.

The chain employs TRBV6-5 and TRBJ2-7; 11 nucleotides match TRBD2. The CDR3 is 15 residues long. The V gene end was trimmed by 6 bases and the J gene end by 4 bases; junction bases not matched to a gene: 8. CDR1 and CDR2 (germline): MNHEY, SVGAGI. CDR3 DNA: TGTGCCAGCAGAAAACTAGCGGGAGATTTTTACGAGCAGTACTTC. It yields the protein CASRKLAGDFYEQYF.